The 4 T cell receptor beta chains presented below share a single source sample, sequenced in a study of blood T cell repertoires in COVID-19. Method: immunoSEQ multiplex PCR; TCRdb's copy keeps in-frame clones and lacks some. The profile shows 150,000 to 200,000 clones, roughly three quarters of them singletons. Sequencing used PBMCs or T cells enriched from blood (not recorded which). Receptors were obtained from a woman aged 50 to 60 with acute COVID-19.

This clone was counted only a few times. CDR3 region: CASSQDLRDTGELFF. The CDR3 nucleotides are TGCGCCAGCAGCCAAGATCTGAGGGACACCGGGGAGCTGTTTTTT. The J gene is TRBJ2-2, the V gene TRBV4-1, with a tentative D call TRBD2 (5 bases). The CDR3 is 15 residues long. The germline V and J ends were trimmed by 0 bases and 3 bases, with 8 bases remaining between them. Per the germline V gene, CDR1 is MGHRA and CDR2 is YSYEKL.

The chain couples TRBV6-6 to TRBJ1-2; 9 bases match TRBD1. Germline assignment: CDR1 MNHNY and CDR2 SVGAGI (reference sequence). V trimming: 5 bases; J trimming: 8 bases; junction bases outside the gene matches: 12. The CDR3 is 15 amino acids. CDR3 bases: TGTGCCAGCAGTCCCCGACAGGGGGAGGTCCGGGGCTACACCTTC. It is translated as CASSPRQGEVRGYTF.

This clone has just a few counts. The chain combines TRBV19 with TRBJ1-5, with 8 bases identical to TRBD1. This CDR3 is built from 15 residues. J gave up 1 base and V 6 bases, and 5 bases lay outside the gene matches. The germline V gene has CDR1 LNHDA and CDR2 SQIVND (reference sequence). CDR3 coding DNA: TGTGCCAGTAGATCAAGGACAGGGAGCAATCAGCCCCAGCATTTT. It codes for CASRSRTGSNQPQHF.

This chain links TRBV6-5 with TRBJ2-1, with TRBD2 matching over 8 bases. Germline V gives CDR1 MNHEY, CDR2 SVGAGI. This CDR3 region has 15 residues. J was trimmed by 5 bases and V by 7 bases; bases with no gene match: 10. CDR3 residues: CASILGGGGHNEQFF. The CDR3 region has the DNA TGTGCCAGCATTCTCGGGGGGGGTGGGCACAATGAGCAGTTCTTC.